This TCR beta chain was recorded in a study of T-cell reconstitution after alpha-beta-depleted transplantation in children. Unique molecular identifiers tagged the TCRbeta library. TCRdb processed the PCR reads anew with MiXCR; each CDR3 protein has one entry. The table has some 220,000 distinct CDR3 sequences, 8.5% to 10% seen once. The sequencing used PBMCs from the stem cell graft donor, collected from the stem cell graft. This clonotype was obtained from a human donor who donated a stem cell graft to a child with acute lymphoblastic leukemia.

Written as DNA, the CDR3 is TGCGCCAGCAGCCCGGGTTTAGGGGTCGAAGCTTTCTTT. Its translation: CASSPGLGVEAFF. This chain links TRBV5-1 with TRBJ1-1; tentatively, D is TRBD1 (5 bases). CDR3 length: 13 residues. Trimming took 4 bases from V and 8 from J, leaving 15 bases between them. Germline V gene data show CDR1 as SGHRS and CDR2 as YFSETQ.